This T cell receptor (beta chain) is from a study of T cell changes during pregnancy in multiple sclerosis. Trimming took 0 bases from V and 3 from J; bases not matched to a gene: 3. The CDR3 contains 15 residues. Germline CDR1 is SGDLS and CDR2 is YYNGEE. The count of this clone is one. Repertoires were generated with immunoSEQ multiplex PCR, while TCRdb's copy carries only in-frame clones and drops some. Of around 33,000 clones listed, around nine tenths are singletons. The source of this sequence is a female donor with multiple sclerosis, enrolled in a pregnancy study. The sequences come from CD8+ T cells from peripheral blood mononuclear cells, collected in the third trimester of pregnancy. The genes are TRBV9 and TRBJ2-7; TRBD2 aligns across 10 bases. The CDR3 nucleotides are TGTGCCAGCAGCGTAGGCAGCGGGGGGGTCTACGAGCAGTACTTC. Translated, it gives CASSVGSGGVYEQYF.